Listed here are 17 T cell receptor beta chains from one sample, sequenced in a study of technical replicates of blood from a handful of donors. Measured with immunoSEQ multiplex PCR; TCRdb has only the in-frame clones, and not every one. Among some 79,000 clones listed, 85% to 95% were seen once. The sequencing sample was made of T cells isolated from PBMCs. The receptors were sampled from a human donor in good health.

The V gene is TRBV19, the J gene TRBJ1-2; TRBD1 agrees at 8 bases. CDR1 LNHDA and CDR2 SQIVND come from the germline V gene (reference sequence). The J segment lost 4 bases and the V segment lost 5 bases, leaving 9 bases of the junction unmatched. This CDR3 spans 15 amino acids. CDR3 DNA sequence: TGTGCCAGTAGTCAGCAGGGGGCAGGGGGCTATGGCTACACCTTC. Amino acid sequence: CASSQQGAGGYGYTF.

CDR3 nucleotide sequence: TGTGCCTGGAGTCAGGCGGGCGGGGATACGCAGTATTTT. Residues: CAWSQAGGDTQYF. The rearrangement uses TRBV30 and TRBJ2-3, with D perhaps matching TRBD2 (5 bases). The CDR3 contains 13 residues. The V gene's germline CDR1 is GTSNPN and CDR2 SVGIG (reference sequence). The ends were cut back, 2 bases at V and 6 bases at J, with 12 bases in the middle.

The chain combines TRBV2 with TRBJ2-5; D is perhaps TRBD1 (5 bases). Per the germline V gene, CDR1 is SNHLY and CDR2 is FYNNEI. Trimming took off 7 bases at V and 2 bases at J, with 8 bases between the two ends. The CDR3 is 12 residues long. This chain's CDR3 is CASKDNQETQYF. The CDR3 DNA reads TGTGCCAGCAAGGACAATCAAGAGACCCAGTACTTC.

The chain employs TRBV28 and TRBJ2-7; possible D gene TRBD1, 5 bases. V dropped 7 bases and J dropped 3 bases, with 7 bases sitting between them. The CDR3 runs 11 residues. Germline V gene lookup returns CDR1 MDHEN and CDR2 SYDVKM. Here the CDR3 DNA reads TGTGCCAGCAACGACAGCTACGAGCAGTACTTC. Translation: CASNDSYEQYF.

V gene TRBV7-9 combines with J gene TRBJ2-1, with 10 bases lining up with TRBD1. This CDR3 has 17 amino acids. J gave up 2 bases and V 5 bases, and 9 bases lay outside the gene matches. Germline assignment: CDR1 SEHNR and CDR2 FQNEAQ (reference sequence). The CDR3 DNA is TGTGCCAGCAGCCAATGGGGTGGACAGGGGGCCTACAATGAGCAGTTCTTC. This encodes CASSQWGGQGAYNEQFF.

V gene TRBV6-5 combines with J gene TRBJ1-1; TRBD1 agrees at 7 bases. The V segment lost 3 bases and the J segment 3 bases; nucleotides outside the gene matches: 7. Germline V gives CDR1 MNHEY, CDR2 SVGAGI. This CDR3 comprises 15 residues. The DNA for the CDR3 is TGTGCCAGCAGTTATTTTGGGACAGTACACACTGAAGCTTTCTTT. Residues: CASSYFGTVHTEAFF.

The CDR3 protein is CASSIRTGAELYNEQFF. CDR3 DNA: TGCGCCAGCAGCATAAGGACAGGGGCAGAACTATACAATGAGCAGTTCTTC. This chain uses TRBV5-1 with TRBJ2-1, with 9 positions matching TRBD1. The V gene's germline CDR1 is SGHRS and CDR2 YFSETQ. V trimming: 4 bases; J trimming: 4 bases; junction bases outside the gene matches: 12. CDR3 size: 17 residues. The variable domain in full, completed from reference TRBV5-1 and TRBJ2-1, reads KAGVTQTPRYLIKTRGQQVTLSCSPISGHRSVSWYQQTPGQGLQFLFEYFSETQRNKGNFPGRFSGRQFSNSRSEMNVSTLELGDSALYLCASSIRTGAELYNEQFFGPGTRLTVL.

J is TRBJ1-2 and V is TRBV6-4; possibly TRBD1 for D (5 bases). Trimming took 3 bases from V and 5 from J, leaving 10 bases between them. Looked up from germline, CDR1 is MRHNA and CDR2 is SNTAGT. The CDR3 sequence is 13 residues long. CDR3 bases: TGTGCCAGCAGTGAATCAGGGTTGTATGGCTACACCTTC. Encoded protein: CASSESGLYGYTF.

The count of this clone is one. The V call is TRBV5-4, the J call TRBJ2-3; perhaps TRBD2 as D (6 bases). Germline-derived CDR1 and CDR2 are SGHNT and YYREEE (reference sequence). The V end was cut by 0 bases, the J end by 4 bases, with 9 bases between. The CDR3 extends over 14 amino acids. The CDR3 is CASSLVASADTQYF. In DNA form, the CDR3 reads TGTGCCAGCAGCTTGGTGGCTAGCGCAGATACGCAGTATTTT.

This clone was counted a single time. The J gene is TRBJ2-7, the V gene TRBV14; D unresolved. The CDR3 runs 11 residues. The V end was cut by 3 bases, the J end by 8 bases, with 8 bases between. Germline-derived CDR1 and CDR2 are SGHDN and FVKESK. DNA for the CDR3: TGTGCCAGCAGCCAGTCTAAGAAGCAGTACTTC. Translation gives CASSQSKKQYF.

This chain links TRBV10-3 with TRBJ1-5; D remains ambiguous. Germline V gene lookup returns CDR1 ENHRY and CDR2 SYGVKD. The CDR3 is made up of 12 amino acids. The germline V and J ends were trimmed by 8 bases and 9 bases, with 14 bases remaining between them. The CDR3 sequence: CAIGGSGSPQHF. CDR3 nucleotides: TGTGCCATCGGCGGATCCGGTTCGCCCCAGCATTTT.

Concerning this clone: Compared with germline, one end of the junction differs, possibly owing to a read error. This chain joins TRBV4-2 and TRBJ2-7, with 8 bases identical to TRBD1. The CDR3 runs 17 residues. The germline CDR1 and CDR2 sequences are LGHNA and YNFKEQ. The CDR3 DNA follows: TGTGCCAGCAGGCAAGATACCGGGACAGGCACTTCCTACGAGCAGTACTTC. Its protein is CASRQDTGTGTSYEQYF.

The V and J genes are TRBV5-1 and TRBJ1-1; tentative D call: TRBD1 (6 bases). The CDR3 is made up of 16 amino acids. V lost 4 bases, J lost 3 bases, and 19 bases lay in between. From germline, CDR1 is SGHRS and CDR2 YFSETQ. The CDR3 coding sequence is TGCGCCAGCAGCACCCCACGACAGGTTAGTGACACTGAAGCTTTCTTT. The encoded protein is CASSTPRQVSDTEAFF.

The chain recombines TRBV18 with TRBJ2-7, with 9 bases lining up with TRBD1. This CDR3 has 14 residues. CDR1 is KGHSH, CDR2 LQKENI, per germline. V trimming: 5 bases; J trimming: 1 base; junction bases outside the gene matches: 3. CDR3 nucleotide sequence: TGTGCCAGCTCAAGCGGGACAGGGTCCTACGAGCAGTACTTC. Translated: CASSSGTGSYEQYF.

The sample holds one count of this clone. V gene TRBV6-5 combines with J gene TRBJ1-6; D is possibly TRBD1 (6 bases). There are 16 residues in the CDR3. Germline assignment: CDR1 MNHEY and CDR2 SVGAGI. Deletions cut 2 bases from V and 7 bases from J, with 15 bases between. For the CDR3, the DNA is TGTGCCAGCAGTTACGCGGCAGGGGCCCCGAATTCACCCCTCCACTTT. This codes for CASSYAAGAPNSPLHF.

CDR3 DNA: TGTGCCAGCAGTTACTCTTACAGGGCGACCTACAATGAGCAGTTCTTC. Translating gives CASSYSYRATYNEQFF. This rearrangement joins TRBV6-5 to TRBJ2-1; the D gene is possibly TRBD1 (6 bases). V lost 0 bases, J lost 2 bases, and 11 bases lay in between. Germline V gene data show CDR1 as MNHEY and CDR2 as SVGAGI. The CDR3 runs 16 residues.

This clone occurred once. This chain's CDR3 is CASSLPGGEQYF. The CDR3 DNA sequence: TGTGCCAGCAGTTTACCAGGGGGTGAGCAGTACTTC. J is TRBJ2-7 and V is TRBV27, with 7 positions matching TRBD1. The CDR3 extends over 12 amino acids. The V and J ends lost 2 bases and 7 bases, in that order; junction bases with no gene match: 2. The germline gives CDR1 MNHEY, CDR2 SMNVEV (reference sequence).